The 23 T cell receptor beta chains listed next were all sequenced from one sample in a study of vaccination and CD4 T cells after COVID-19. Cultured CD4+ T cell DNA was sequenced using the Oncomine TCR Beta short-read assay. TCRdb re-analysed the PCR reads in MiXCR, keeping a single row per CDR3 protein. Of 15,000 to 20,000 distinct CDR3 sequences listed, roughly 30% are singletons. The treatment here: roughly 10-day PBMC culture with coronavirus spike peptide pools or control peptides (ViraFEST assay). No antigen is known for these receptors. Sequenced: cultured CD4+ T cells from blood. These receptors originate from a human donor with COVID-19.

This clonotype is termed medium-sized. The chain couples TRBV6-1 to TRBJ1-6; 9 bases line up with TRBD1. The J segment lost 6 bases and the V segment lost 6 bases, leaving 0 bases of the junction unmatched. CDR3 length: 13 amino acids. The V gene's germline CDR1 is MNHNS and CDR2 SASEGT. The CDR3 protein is CASRDRGNSPLHF. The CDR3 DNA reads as TGTGCCAGCAGGGACAGGGGTAATTCACCCCTCCACTTT.

CDR3 amino acids: CASSPGAGFTNEKLFF. CDR3 coding DNA: TGTGCCAGCTCACCAGGCGCGGGGTTCACTAATGAAAAACTGTTTTTT. V is TRBV18 and J is TRBJ1-4, with no clear D. Per germline, CDR1 KGHSH and CDR2 LQKENI. Between the trimmed V and J ends, which lost 2 bases and 2 bases, there was a span of 12 bases. The CDR3 spans 16 residues.

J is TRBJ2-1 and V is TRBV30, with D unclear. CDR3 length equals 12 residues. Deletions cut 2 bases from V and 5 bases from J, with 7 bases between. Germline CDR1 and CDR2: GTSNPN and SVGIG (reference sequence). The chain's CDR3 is CAWSSRHNEQFF. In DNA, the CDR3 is TGTGCCTGGAGTAGCAGGCACAATGAGCAGTTCTTC. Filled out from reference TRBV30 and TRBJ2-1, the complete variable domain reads SQTIHQWPATLVQPVGSPLSLECTVEGTSNPNLYWYRQAAGRGLQLLFYSVGIGQISSEVPQNLSASRPQDRQFILSSKKLLLSDSGFYLCAWSSRHNEQFFGPGTRLTVL.

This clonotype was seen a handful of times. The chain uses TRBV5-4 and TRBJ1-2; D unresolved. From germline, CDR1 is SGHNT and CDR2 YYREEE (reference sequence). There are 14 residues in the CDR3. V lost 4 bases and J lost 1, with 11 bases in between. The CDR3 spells CASSPESNNYGYTF. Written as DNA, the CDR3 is TGTGCCAGCAGCCCAGAAAGCAATAACTATGGCTACACCTTC.

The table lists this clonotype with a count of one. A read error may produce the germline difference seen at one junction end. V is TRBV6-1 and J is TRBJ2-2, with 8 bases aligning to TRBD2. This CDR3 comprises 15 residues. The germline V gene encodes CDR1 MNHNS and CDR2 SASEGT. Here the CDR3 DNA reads TGTGCCAGCAGCCCCGGGACTAGTGACACCGGGGAGCCGTTTTTT. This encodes CASSPGTSDTGEPFF.

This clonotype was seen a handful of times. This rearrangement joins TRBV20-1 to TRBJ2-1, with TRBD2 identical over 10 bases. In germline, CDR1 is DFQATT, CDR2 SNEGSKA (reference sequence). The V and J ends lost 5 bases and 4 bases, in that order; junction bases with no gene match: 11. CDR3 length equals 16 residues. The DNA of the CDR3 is TGCAGTGCTCCTTCGCTAGCGGGGGCAAAATACAATGAGCAGTTCTTC. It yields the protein CSAPSLAGAKYNEQFF.

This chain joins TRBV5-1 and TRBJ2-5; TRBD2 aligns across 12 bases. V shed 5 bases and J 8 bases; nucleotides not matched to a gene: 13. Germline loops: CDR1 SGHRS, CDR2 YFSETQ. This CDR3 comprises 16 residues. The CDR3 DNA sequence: TGCGCCAGCAGGCCCCCGGGACTAGCGGGCCCCGAAACCCAGTACTTC. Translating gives CASRPPGLAGPETQYF. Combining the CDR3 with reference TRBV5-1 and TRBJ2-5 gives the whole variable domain KAGVTQTPRYLIKTRGQQVTLSCSPISGHRSVSWYQQTPGQGLQFLFEYFSETQRNKGNFPGRFSGRQFSNSRSEMNVSTLELGDSALYLCASRPPGLAGPETQYFGPGTRLLVL.

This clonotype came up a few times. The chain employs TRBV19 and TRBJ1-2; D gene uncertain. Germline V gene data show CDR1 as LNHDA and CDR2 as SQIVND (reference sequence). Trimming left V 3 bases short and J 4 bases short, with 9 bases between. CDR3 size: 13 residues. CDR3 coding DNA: TGTGCCAGTAGTATCTCCACACTCTATGGCTACACCTTC. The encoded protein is CASSISTLYGYTF.

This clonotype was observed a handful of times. CDR3 DNA sequence: TGTGCCAGCAGCAAACAGACTAACTATGGCTACACCTTC. It specifies CASSKQTNYGYTF. The chain links TRBV6-2 or TRBV6-3 to TRBJ1-2; no clear D. The CDR3 is 13 amino acids. CDR1 and CDR2 from the germline V gene are MNHEY and SVGEGT. The V and J ends lost 6 bases and 0 bases respectively, with 8 bases between them.

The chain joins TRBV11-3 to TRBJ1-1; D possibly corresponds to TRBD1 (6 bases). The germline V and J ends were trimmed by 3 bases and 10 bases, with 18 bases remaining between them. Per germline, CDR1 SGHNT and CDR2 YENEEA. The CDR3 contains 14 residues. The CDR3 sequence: CASSLDSSGRSAFF. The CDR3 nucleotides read TGTGCCAGCAGCTTGGACAGTTCGGGCCGGTCAGCTTTCTTT.

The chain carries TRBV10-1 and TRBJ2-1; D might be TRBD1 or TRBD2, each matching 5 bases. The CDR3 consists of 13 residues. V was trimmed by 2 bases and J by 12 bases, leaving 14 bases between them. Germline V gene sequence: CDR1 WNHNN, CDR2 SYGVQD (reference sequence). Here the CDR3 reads CASSEGGGRGQFF. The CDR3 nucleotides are TGCGCCAGCAGTGAGGGTGGGGGTCGGGGGCAGTTCTTC.

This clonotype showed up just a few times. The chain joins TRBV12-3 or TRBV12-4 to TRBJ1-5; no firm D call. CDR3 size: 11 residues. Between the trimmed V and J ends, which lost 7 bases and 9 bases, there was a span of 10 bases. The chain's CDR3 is CASTNTGPQHF. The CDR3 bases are TGTGCCAGCACCAACACCGGGCCCCAGCATTTT.

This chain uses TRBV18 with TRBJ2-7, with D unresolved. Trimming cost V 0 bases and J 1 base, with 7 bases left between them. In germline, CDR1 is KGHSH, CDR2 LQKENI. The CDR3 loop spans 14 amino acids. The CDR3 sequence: CASSPPSQSYEQYF. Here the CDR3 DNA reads TGTGCCAGCTCACCACCGTCTCAGTCCTACGAGCAGTACTTC. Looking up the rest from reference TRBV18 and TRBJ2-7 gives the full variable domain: NAGVMQNPRHLVRRRGQEARLRCSPMKGHSHVYWYRQLPEEGLKFMVYLQKENIIDESGMPKERFSAEFPKEGPSILRIQQVVRGDSAAYFCASSPPSQSYEQYFGPGTRLTVT.

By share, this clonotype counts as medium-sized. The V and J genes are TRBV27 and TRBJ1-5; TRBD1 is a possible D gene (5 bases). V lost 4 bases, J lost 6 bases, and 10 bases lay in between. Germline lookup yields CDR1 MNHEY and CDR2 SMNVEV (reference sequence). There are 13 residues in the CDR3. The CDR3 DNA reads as TGTGCCAGCAGTTGGGGAAGGGGTCAGCCCCAGCATTTT. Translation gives CASSWGRGQPQHF.

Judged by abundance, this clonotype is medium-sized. CDR3 sequence (DNA): TGTGCCAGCAGCCGTGGGGACAGCTCCAGCTCCTATAATTCACCCCTCCACTTT. It translates to CASSRGDSSSSYNSPLHF. The chain employs TRBV25-1 and TRBJ1-6; 7 positions agree with TRBD1. CDR1 is MGHDK and CDR2 is SYGVNS in the germline V gene. The CDR3 runs 18 residues. Unmatched junction bases numbered 11, after V lost 6 bases and J lost 0 bases. The full variable domain, in which reference TRBV25-1 and TRBJ1-6 provide the parts outside the CDR3, is EADIYQTPRYLVIGTGKKITLECSQTMGHDKMYWYQQDPGMELHLIHYSYGVNSTEKGDLSSESTVSRIRTEHFPLTLESARPSHTSQYLCASSRGDSSSSYNSPLHFGNGTRLTVT.

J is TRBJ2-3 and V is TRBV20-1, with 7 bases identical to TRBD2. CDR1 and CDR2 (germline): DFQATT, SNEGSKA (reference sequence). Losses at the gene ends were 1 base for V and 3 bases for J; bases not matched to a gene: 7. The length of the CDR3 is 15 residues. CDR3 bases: TGCAGTGCTAGAGTCGTGGGAGGGCTTACAGATACGCAGTATTTT. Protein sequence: CSARVVGGLTDTQYF.

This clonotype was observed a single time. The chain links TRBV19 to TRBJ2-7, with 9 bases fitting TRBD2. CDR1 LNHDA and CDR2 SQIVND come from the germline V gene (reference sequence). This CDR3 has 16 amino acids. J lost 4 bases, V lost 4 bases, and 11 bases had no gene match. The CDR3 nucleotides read TGTGCCAGTAGTACCGCCGCGGGAGGGGGCTTTTACGAGCAGTACTTC. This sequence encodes CASSTAAGGGFYEQYF.

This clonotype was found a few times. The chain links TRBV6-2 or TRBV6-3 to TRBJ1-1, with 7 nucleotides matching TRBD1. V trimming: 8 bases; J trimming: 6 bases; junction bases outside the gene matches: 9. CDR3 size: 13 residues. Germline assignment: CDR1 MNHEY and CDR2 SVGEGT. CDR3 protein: CASPTGWGPEAFF. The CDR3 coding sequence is TGTGCCAGCCCGACAGGGTGGGGACCTGAAGCTTTCTTT.

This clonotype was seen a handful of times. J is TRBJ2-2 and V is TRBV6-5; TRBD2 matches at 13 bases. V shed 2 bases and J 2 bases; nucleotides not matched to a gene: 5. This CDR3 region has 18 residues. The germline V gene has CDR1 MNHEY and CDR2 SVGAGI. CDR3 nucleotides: TGTGCCAGCAGTTACCTCGGGACTAGCGGGGTTAACACCGGGGAGCTGTTTTTT. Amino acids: CASSYLGTSGVNTGELFF.

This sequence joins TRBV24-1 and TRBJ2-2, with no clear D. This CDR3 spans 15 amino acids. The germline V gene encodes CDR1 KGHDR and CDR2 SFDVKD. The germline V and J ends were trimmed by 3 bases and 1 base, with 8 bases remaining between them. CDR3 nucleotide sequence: TGTGCCACCAGTGATCCAGGACGGAACACCGGGGAGCTGTTTTTT. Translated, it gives CATSDPGRNTGELFF.

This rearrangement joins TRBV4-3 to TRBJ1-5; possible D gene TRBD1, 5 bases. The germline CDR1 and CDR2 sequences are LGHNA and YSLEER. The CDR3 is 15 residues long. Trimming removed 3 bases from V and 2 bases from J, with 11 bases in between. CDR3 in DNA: TGCGCCAGCAGCCAGGCCTCGGGGGGCAATCAGCCCCAGCATTTT. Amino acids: CASSQASGGNQPQHF.

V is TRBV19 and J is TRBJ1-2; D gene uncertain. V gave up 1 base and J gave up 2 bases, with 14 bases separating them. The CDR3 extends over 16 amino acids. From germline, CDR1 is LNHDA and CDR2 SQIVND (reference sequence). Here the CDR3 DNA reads TGTGCCAGTAGTATAGCCCAGCGACTACGAAACTATGGCTACACCTTC. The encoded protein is CASSIAQRLRNYGYTF.

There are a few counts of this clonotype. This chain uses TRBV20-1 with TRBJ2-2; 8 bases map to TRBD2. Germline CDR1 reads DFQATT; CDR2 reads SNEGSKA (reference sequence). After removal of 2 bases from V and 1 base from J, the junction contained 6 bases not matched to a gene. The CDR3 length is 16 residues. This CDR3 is CSARRTGGRNTGELFF. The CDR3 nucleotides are TGCAGTGCTAGAAGAACGGGGGGGAGGAACACCGGGGAGCTGTTTTTT.